This is a list of T cell receptor beta chains from one sample in a study of OX40 agonist ivuxolimab in advanced cancers. Some clones are missing from TCRdb's copy, which holds only in-frame ones; the method was immunoSEQ multiplex PCR. The table includes 65,000 to 95,000 clones, approximately 88% detected once. Specimen: CD4+ or CD8+ T cells sorted from blood, collected in a trial of the OX40 agonist ivuxolimab. The receptors were gathered from an adult with an advanced solid tumor such as melanoma, head and neck, liver or kidney cancer. CDR3s include the opening cysteine and the closing phenylalanine or tryptophan. Fields, in order: clone size, D gene, J gene, V gene, CDR3 DNA, CDR3 protein. The D gene is left open where the match is weak. Only some rows state a clone size, as once, few, many or a class for expanded clones.

size: NA
D: NA
J: TRBJ1-6
V: TRBV7-9
DNA: TGTGCCAGCAGCTTAGTAACAGGCGGTAATTCACCCCTCCACTTT
CDR3: CASSLVTGGNSPLHF

size: NA
D: TRBD1
J: TRBJ2-1
V: TRBV9
DNA: TGTGCCAGCAGCGCTCGGACAGGGAGATACAATGAGCAGTTCTTC
CDR3: CASSARTGRYNEQFF

size: NA
D: TRBD1
J: TRBJ2-5
V: TRBV25-1
DNA: TGTGCCAGCAGTGAATTAGGACAGGGGCAAGAGACCCAGTACTTC
CDR3: CASSELGQGQETQYF

size: NA
D: TRBD2
J: TRBJ2-5
V: TRBV7-2
DNA: TGTGCCAGCAGAAAAGCGGGGGGGCAAGAGACCCAGTACTTC
CDR3: CASRKAGGQETQYF

size: NA
D: NA
J: TRBJ2-2
V: TRBV7-9
DNA: TGTGCCAGCAGCTTATATGGACAGAGACTGAACACCGGGGAGCTGTTTTTT
CDR3: CASSLYGQRLNTGELFF

size: NA
D: TRBD1
J: TRBJ2-5
V: TRBV5-1
DNA: TGCGCCAGCAGCACCGGACAGGGGGCTAGCATCGTAGAGACCCAGTACTTC
CDR3: CASSTGQGASIVETQYF

size: NA
D: NA
J: TRBJ1-5
V: TRBV6-6
DNA: TGTGCCAGCAGTTACCAAGAAATCAGGGGCAATCAGCCCCAGCATTTT
CDR3: CASSYQEIRGNQPQHF

size: few
D: NA
J: TRBJ2-1
V: TRBV27
DNA: TGTGCCAGCAGTTCCAATAGTGGGCAGTTCTTC
CDR3: CASSSNSGQFF

size: NA
D: NA
J: TRBJ2-3
V: TRBV28
DNA: TGTGCCAGCAGTTCCCCCCCCGGACGGCCGACGGCGCAGTATTTT
CDR3: CASSSPPGRPTAQYF

size: NA
D: TRBD2
J: TRBJ2-2
V: TRBV7-7
DNA: TGTGCCAGCAGCCGACTGGGGGGGGACGGGGAGCTGTTTTTT
CDR3: CASSRLGGDGELFF

size: few
D: NA
J: TRBJ2-5
V: TRBV27
DNA: TGTGCCAGCAGTTTGAGAAGGGCGGGAGAGACCCAGTACTTC
CDR3: CASSLRRAGETQYF

size: NA
D: NA
J: TRBJ2-3
V: TRBV11-1
DNA: TGTGCCAGCAGTCCAGTAAGGGCTGGGGGCGCCCAGACAGATACGCAGTATTTT
CDR3: CASSPVRAGGAQTDTQYF

size: NA
D: TRBD2
J: TRBJ2-3
V: TRBV2
DNA: TGTGCCAGCAGACCTAGAGCGGGGGTCTCGGATACGCAGTATTTT
CDR3: CASRPRAGVSDTQYF

size: NA
D: NA
J: TRBJ1-5
V: TRBV28
DNA: TGTGCCAGCAGACCCGACAGCAGCAATCAGCCCCAGCATTTT
CDR3: CASRPDSSNQPQHF